Listed below are T cell receptor beta chains from one sample, sequenced in a study of blood T cell repertoires in COVID-19. Method: immunoSEQ multiplex PCR; TCRdb's copy keeps in-frame clones and lacks some. This table has around 120,000 clones, around 86% appearing once. Sequenced: peripheral blood. The receptor source for this set is a woman in her sixties or seventies with acute or convalescent COVID-19. The CDR3 runs from the conserved cysteine through the conserved F or W. Each record gives: J gene, clone size, D gene, V gene, CDR3 protein, CDR3 DNA. A D gene is named only where the DNA matches it firmly. Rows give clone size only sometimes, using once, few, many, or a class for an expanded clone.

TRBJ1-2 . TRBD1 TRBV5-5 CASSLESTGEYGYTF TGTGCCAGCAGCTTGGAGTCGACAGGGGAGTATGGCTACACCTTC
TRBJ2-7 . TRBD2 TRBV3-1/TRBV3-2 CASSQGSGGPWEQYF TGTGCCAGCAGCCAAGGGAGCGGGGGGCCCTGGGAGCAGTACTTC
TRBJ2-2 few . TRBV3-1/TRBV3-2 CASSHHGSTGELFF TGTGCCAGCAGCCACCATGGCAGTACCGGGGAGCTGTTTTTT
TRBJ1-6 few . TRBV5-1 CASSSGREGYNSPLHF TGCGCCAGCAGCTCCGGGAGGGAGGGTTATAATTCACCCCTCCACTTT
TRBJ2-2 . . TRBV28 CASSFSPGNTGELFF TGTGCCAGCAGTTTTTCCCCAGGGAACACCGGGGAGCTGTTTTTT
TRBJ1-2 . TRBD1 TRBV19 CASSIEGQVPGGYTF TGTGCCAGTAGTATAGAGGGACAGGTGCCGGGGGGCTACACCTTC
TRBJ1-1 . . TRBV11-2 CASSPVYPGNTEAFF TGTGCCAGCAGCCCCGTCTATCCGGGGAACACTGAAGCTTTCTTT
TRBJ1-2 . . TRBV10-1 CASSEFGSSGYTF TGCGCCAGCAGTGAGTTTGGCAGTAGCGGCTACACCTTC
TRBJ1-6 . . TRBV30 CAYRVGLTSSYNSPLHF TGTGCCTACCGAGTCGGACTTACGAGCTCCTATAATTCACCCCTCCACTTT
TRBJ2-5 . . TRBV4-2 CASSQDSGLQETQYF TGTGCCAGCAGCCAAGATAGCGGCCTCCAAGAGACCCAGTACTTC
TRBJ2-5 . . TRBV5-1 CASRAVLTVEETQYF TGCGCCAGCAGAGCCGTCCTGACAGTCGAAGAGACCCAGTACTTC
TRBJ2-1 . TRBD2 TRBV19 CASSLSGGDNEQFF TGTGCCAGTAGTCTTAGCGGGGGGGACAATGAGCAGTTCTTC
TRBJ1-3 . . TRBV6-6 CASSLTSSGNTIYF TGTGCCAGCAGTCTGACAAGCTCTGGAAACACCATATATTTT
TRBJ1-4 . . TRBV19 CASSRGRDTTNEKLFF TGTGCCAGTAGTCGAGGCAGGGATACAACTAATGAAAAACTGTTTTTT
TRBJ2-5 . . TRBV5-1 CASSSSARTENQETQYF TGCGCCAGCAGCTCCTCTGCCCGGACAGAGAACCAAGAGACCCAGTACTTC
TRBJ1-1 . . TRBV6-5 CASSYSTGDTEAFF TGTGCCAGCAGTTACTCGACCGGGGACACTGAAGCTTTCTTT
TRBJ2-7 . . TRBV11-2 CASSLLGPYEQYF TGTGCCAGCAGCTTACTGGGGCCCTACGAGCAGTACTTC
TRBJ2-5 . . TRBV3-1/TRBV3-2 CASSRRTGGTQYF TGTGCCAGCAGCCGTCGGACCGGGGGGACCCAGTACTTC
TRBJ1-5 . . TRBV3-1/TRBV3-2 CASSQEGSAGGNQPQHF TGTGCCAGCAGCCAAGAGGGTTCGGCAGGCGGCAATCAGCCCCAGCATTTT
TRBJ1-2 . . TRBV27 CASRIGGASLTRGYTF TGTGCCAGCAGGATCGGGGGTGCGAGCTTAACAAGGGGCTACACCTTC
TRBJ2-5 . . TRBV2 CASTSVPGEVGGPQETQYF TGTGCCAGCACGTCTGTGCCGGGGGAAGTGGGGGGGCCACAAGAGACCCAGTACTTC
TRBJ2-3 . TRBD2 TRBV12-3/TRBV12-4 CASSPLLAGVLYF TGTGCCAGCAGCCCACTCCTAGCGGGGGTCCTGTATTTT
TRBJ1-1 . TRBD1 TRBV7-9 CASSYSRQGTNTEAFF TGTGCCAGCAGCTACAGTCGACAGGGGACGAACACTGAAGCTTTCTTT
TRBJ2-7 . TRBD2 TRBV30 CAWSVLAGGPNEQYF TGTGCCTGGAGTGTACTAGCGGGGGGGCCTAACGAGCAGTACTTC
TRBJ2-3 . . TRBV7-3 CASSLTPTSGYTQYF TGTGCCAGCAGCTTGACCCCAACTAGTGGCTATACGCAGTATTTT
TRBJ1-3 . . TRBV19 CASTPFQGRWLSGNTIYF TGTGCCAGTACGCCCTTTCAGGGGCGGTGGCTTTCTGGAAACACCATATATTTT
TRBJ1-3 . . TRBV5-5 CASSPGAGASSGNTIYF TGTGCCAGCAGCCCGGGGGCGGGGGCCAGCTCTGGAAACACCATATATTTT
TRBJ2-3 . TRBD2 TRBV5-1 CASSPQGRGGTDTQYF TGCGCCAGCAGCCCCCAGGGGCGGGGGGGCACAGATACGCAGTATTTT
TRBJ1-5 . TRBD1 TRBV30 CAWGQGWSQPQHF TGTGCCTGGGGACAGGGTTGGAGTCAGCCCCAGCATTTT
TRBJ1-3 . TRBD1 TRBV10-3 CAIRETGANPLSGNTIYF TGTGCCATCAGGGAGACAGGGGCCAATCCCCTCTCTGGAAACACCATATATTTT
TRBJ2-2 . . TRBV21-1 CASSDTSGGVNTGELFF TGTGCCAGCAGCGATACTAGCGGGGGGGTCAACACCGGGGAGCTGTTTTTT
TRBJ1-2 . . TRBV28 CATDRQATYGYTF TGTGCCACCGATCGACAGGCGACCTATGGCTACACCTTC
TRBJ1-5 . . TRBV2 CASSGDTGFSQPQHF TGTGCCAGCAGTGGGGACACGGGGTTTAGTCAGCCCCAGCATTTT
TRBJ2-1 once TRBD2 TRBV28 CASSQVSGGLINEQFF TGTGCCAGCAGCCAGGTTTCGGGGGGGCTTATCAATGAGCAGTTCTTC
TRBJ2-2 few TRBD1 TRBV18 CASSPGQVNTGELFF TGTGCCAGCTCACCGGGACAGGTTAACACCGGGGAGCTGTTTTTT
TRBJ2-7 . TRBD1 TRBV3-1/TRBV3-2 CASSPGRTGDYEQYF TGTGCCAGCAGCCCCGGTAGGACAGGAGACTACGAGCAGTACTTC
TRBJ1-1 . . TRBV7-7 CASSLDRNTEAFF TGTGCCAGCAGTCTAGACAGGAACACTGAAGCTTTCTTT
TRBJ2-5 . TRBD1 TRBV7-2 CASSLKTTGTGEQETQYF TGTGCCAGCAGCTTAAAAACTACCGGGACAGGTGAACAAGAGACCCAGTACTTC
TRBJ1-1 . . TRBV5-1 CASSLDRVNTEAFF TGCGCCAGCAGCTTGGACAGAGTGAACACTGAAGCTTTCTTT
TRBJ1-5 . TRBD1 TRBV28 CASNLQGNNQPQHF TGTGCCAGCAACCTACAGGGGAACAATCAGCCCCAGCATTTT
TRBJ1-6 few . TRBV11-3 CASSFRTGNSPLHF TGTGCCAGCAGCTTCAGGACGGGAAATTCACCCCTCCACTTT
TRBJ1-2 few . TRBV7-9 CASSSNRDGYTF TGTGCCAGCAGTTCTAACAGGGACGGCTACACCTTC
TRBJ2-3 once TRBD2 TRBV24-1 CATSDFPLAGGGDTQYF TGTGCCACCAGTGATTTCCCACTAGCGGGGGGCGGAGATACGCAGTATTTT